Shown below are 20 T cell receptor beta chains from a single sample sequenced in a study of vaccination effects on CD4 cells after COVID-19. ViraFEST used viral peptide pools to expand antigen-specific CD4+ T cells before sequencing. A 10-day culture period preceded the isolation of CD4+ T cells. This person caught SARS-CoV-2 sometime from March to December 2020, and PCR testing confirmed the infection. These receptors are not linked to any known antigen. Profiled with immunoSEQ multiplex PCR; TCRdb holds only in-frame clones, not every one. The table has 30,000 or so clones, 72% seen once. The sample was CD4+ T cells from PBMCs cultured with a peptide pool, taken before COVID-19 vaccination. All receptors derive from a human donor who had a prior SARS-CoV-2 infection.

The V and J genes are TRBV2 and TRBJ1-6; TRBD1 might be the D (5 bases). Germline V gene sequence: CDR1 SNHLY, CDR2 FYNNEI. CDR3 length: 15 amino acids. V shed 4 bases and J shed 2 bases, with 9 bases lying between them. CDR3 nucleotides: TGTGCCAGCAGTGCGACAGAGCCCTATAATTCACCCCTCCACTTT. Translated: CASSATEPYNSPLHF.

This clone has a handful of counts. This chain joins TRBV12-3 or TRBV12-4 and TRBJ1-1; no clear D gene. V lost 3 bases and J 8 bases, leaving 7 bases between the germline ends. This CDR3 has 11 residues. CDR3 nucleotide sequence: TGTGCCAGCAGTTTGATAACAGAAGCTTTCTTT. Protein product: CASSLITEAFF.

This clone has only one observation. V is TRBV4-2 and J is TRBJ1-1; tentatively, D is TRBD1 (5 bases). V was shortened by 0 bases and J by 0 bases, with 11 bases between the two germline ends. This CDR3 is built from 16 residues. Germline V CDR1 and CDR2: LGHNA, YNFKEQ. CDR3 protein: CASSQDNRGMNTEAFF. The CDR3 nucleotides read TGTGCCAGCAGCCAAGATAATCGGGGCATGAACACTGAAGCTTTCTTT.

This rearrangement joins TRBV18 to TRBJ1-2; D might be TRBD1 (5 bases). CDR3 length equals 13 residues. Germline lookup yields CDR1 KGHSH and CDR2 LQKENI. V lost 3 bases and J lost 8, with 13 bases in between. The CDR3 here is CASSPIGARGYTF. CDR3 bases: TGTGCCAGCTCACCGATTGGGGCGCGGGGCTACACCTTC.

The J gene is TRBJ2-7, the V gene TRBV18, with TRBD2 identical over 10 bases. Germline lookup yields CDR1 KGHSH and CDR2 LQKENI. With 3 bases clipped from V and 6 bases from J, the junction kept 11 bases outside the gene matches. The CDR3 covers 16 residues. The CDR3 loop is CASSPDYVAGGGEQYF. In DNA, the CDR3 is TGTGCCAGCTCACCCGATTACGTAGCGGGAGGAGGCGAGCAGTACTTC.

The chain uses TRBV5-1 and TRBJ1-1; D gene uncertain. V was trimmed by 4 bases and J by 0 bases, leaving 10 bases between them. CDR1 is SGHRS, CDR2 YFSETQ, per germline. CDR3 length equals 14 residues. CDR3 in amino acids: CASSMGYMNTEAFF. The CDR3 DNA is TGCGCCAGCAGCATGGGGTACATGAACACTGAAGCTTTCTTT.

The V gene is TRBV5-1, the J gene TRBJ1-4, with TRBD1 identical over 8 bases. Trimming took 6 bases from V and 8 from J; bases not matched to a gene: 6. Per germline, CDR1 SGHRS and CDR2 YFSETQ. This CDR3 region has 13 residues. The CDR3 region has the DNA TGCGCCAGCAAGGAGACAGGGGTCGAAAAACTGTTTTTT. Its translation is CASKETGVEKLFF. The full variable domain, with the rest looked up from reference TRBV5-1 and TRBJ1-4, is KAGVTQTPRYLIKTRGQQVTLSCSPISGHRSVSWYQQTPGQGLQFLFEYFSETQRNKGNFPGRFSGRQFSNSRSEMNVSTLELGDSALYLCASKETGVEKLFFGSGTQLSVL.

The chain uses TRBV6-5 and TRBJ2-2; possibly TRBD1 for D (5 bases). The V gene's germline CDR1 is MNHEY and CDR2 SVGAGI. CDR3 length: 15 residues. Trimming left V 6 bases short and J 4 bases short, with 15 bases between. CDR3 sequence reads: CASSVQGVVTGELFF. Here the CDR3 DNA reads TGTGCCAGCAGCGTTCAGGGTGTTGTCACCGGGGAGCTGTTTTTT.

V is TRBV11-3 and J is TRBJ2-1; 7 bases agree with TRBD2. The CDR3 contains 17 residues. Germline V gene lookup returns CDR1 SGHNT and CDR2 YENEEA. Trimming took 2 bases from V and 4 from J; bases not matched to a gene: 11. The chain's CDR3 is CASSLSSGGRPYNEQFF. The CDR3 coding sequence is TGTGCCAGCAGCTTATCTTCTGGCGGGAGACCTTACAATGAGCAGTTCTTC.

V gene TRBV7-6 combines with J gene TRBJ2-2, with TRBD2 matching 14 bases. Germline V gives CDR1 SGHVS, CDR2 FNYEAQ. This CDR3 is 19 amino acids long. V shed 5 bases and J 1 base; nucleotides not matched to a gene: 9. DNA of the CDR3: TGTGCCAGCAGCCGTAAGCCCGGGACTAGCGGGAGGAACACCGGGGAGCTGTTTTTT. Amino acid sequence: CASSRKPGTSGRNTGELFF.

V usage is TRBV9 and J usage is TRBJ2-5; the D gene is possibly TRBD2 (6 bases). The CDR3 covers 12 residues. V was pared by 4 bases and J by 9 bases, with 13 bases between. Germline CDR1 reads SGDLS; CDR2 reads YYNGEE. The CDR3 is CASSRVGEAQYF. DNA for the CDR3: TGTGCCAGCAGCCGGGTCGGGGAGGCCCAGTACTTC.

The CDR3 bases are TGTGCCAGCTCACCACCGGGAGGGGTTGTCTCCTACGAGCAGTACTTC. Encoded protein: CASSPPGGVVSYEQYF. V usage is TRBV18 and J usage is TRBJ2-7; 7 bases match TRBD2. The CDR3 runs to 16 residues. Germline loops: CDR1 KGHSH, CDR2 LQKENI. With 0 bases clipped from V and 0 bases from J, the junction kept 5 bases outside the gene matches.

The rearrangement links TRBV6-5 to TRBJ1-3; D gene ambiguous. Germline lookup yields CDR1 MNHEY and CDR2 SVGAGI. This CDR3 contains 15 residues. Trimming took 2 bases from V and 0 from J, leaving 8 bases between them. For the CDR3, the DNA is TGTGCCAGCAGTTACAGACTGGACTCTGGAAACACCATATATTTT. Amino acid sequence: CASSYRLDSGNTIYF.

This clone was seen once. The chain carries TRBV27 and TRBJ1-6; 9 bases align to TRBD1. Trimming cost V 5 bases and J 7 bases; bases outside gene matches: 18. Per the germline V gene, CDR1 is MNHEY and CDR2 is SMNVEV (reference sequence). This CDR3 has 19 residues. The CDR3 spells CASSLATNAGTGPNSPLHF. The CDR3 region has the DNA TGTGCCAGCAGTCTCGCCACGAACGCCGGGACAGGGCCGAATTCACCCCTCCACTTT.

The gene calls are TRBV6-5 and TRBJ2-2, with D unresolved. Per germline, CDR1 MNHEY and CDR2 SVGAGI. This CDR3 contains 13 residues. V was pared by 8 bases and J by 1 base, with 8 bases between. Written as DNA, the CDR3 is TGTGCCAGCGGTCGAGGGAACACCGGGGAGCTGTTTTTT. It specifies CASGRGNTGELFF.

This clone has just a few counts. The V gene is TRBV5-6, the J gene TRBJ1-2; D possibly corresponds to TRBD1 (5 bases). V was clipped by 5 bases and J by 2 bases, with 13 bases between them. Germline V gene data show CDR1 as SGHDT and CDR2 as YYEEEE. The CDR3 sequence is 14 residues long. CDR3 bases: TGTGCCAGCAGTATGACCGGGGGAAACTATGGCTACACCTTC. Encoded protein: CASSMTGGNYGYTF.

This clone was seen just once. The chain employs TRBV5-1 and TRBJ2-7; 8 bases map to TRBD1. The ends lost 5 bases at V and 3 bases at J; junction bases unmatched: 4. In germline, CDR1 is SGHRS, CDR2 YFSETQ. The CDR3 is 13 residues long. The chain's CDR3 is CASSQGASYEQYF. In DNA form, the CDR3 reads TGCGCCAGCAGTCAGGGGGCAAGCTACGAGCAGTACTTC.

This sequence joins TRBV20-1 and TRBJ1-4; D is ambiguous. The CDR3 spans 12 residues. The germline V gene encodes CDR1 DFQATT and CDR2 SNEGSKA (reference sequence). V was shortened by 3 bases and J by 10 bases, with 12 bases between the two germline ends. CDR3 loop: CSASYRVGKLFF. The CDR3 DNA reads as TGCAGTGCTAGTTATAGGGTGGGAAAACTGTTTTTT.

This chain connects TRBV4-3 to TRBJ2-1; TRBD2 agrees at 10 bases. V was clipped by 4 bases and J by 5 bases; unmatched bases: 5. In germline, CDR1 is LGHNA, CDR2 YSLEER. The CDR3 is made up of 15 amino acids. CDR3 loop: CASSRTSGVHNEQFF. Here the CDR3 DNA reads TGCGCCAGCAGCCGAACTAGCGGGGTCCACAATGAGCAGTTCTTC.

The chain has TRBV2 and TRBJ2-1; perhaps TRBD1 as D (5 bases). Germline V lookup: CDR1 SNHLY, CDR2 FYNNEI. This CDR3 contains 13 residues. V lost 6 bases and J lost 4, with 10 bases in between. Here the CDR3 reads CASSQDKYNEQFF. The CDR3, as DNA: TGTGCCAGCAGCCAGGACAAATACAATGAGCAGTTCTTC.